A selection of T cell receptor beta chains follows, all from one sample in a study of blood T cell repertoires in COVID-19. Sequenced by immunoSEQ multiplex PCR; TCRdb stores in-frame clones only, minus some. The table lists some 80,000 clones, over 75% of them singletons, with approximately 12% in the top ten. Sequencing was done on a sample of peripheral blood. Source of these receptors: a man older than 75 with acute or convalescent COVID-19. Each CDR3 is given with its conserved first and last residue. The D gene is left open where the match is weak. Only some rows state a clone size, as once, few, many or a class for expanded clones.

TGCGCCAGCAGCCAAGATGGTACAGGGTGGCAGCCCCAGCATTTT | CASSQDGTGWQPQHF | TRBJ1-5 | - | - | TRBV4-1
TGCGCCAGCAGTGACTCCCTCACAGATACGCAGTATTTT | CASSDSLTDTQYF | TRBJ2-3 | - | - | TRBV10-2
TGTGCCAGTAGCCCCCACTCGGAGACCCAGTACTTC | CASSPHSETQYF | TRBJ2-5 | - | - | TRBV19
TGTGCCAGCAGTGTCCGGGGGGAGACCCAGTACTTC | CASSVRGETQYF | TRBJ2-5 | - | once | TRBV2
TGTGCCAGCAGCCCCACTTGTTCGACAGGGGAGAATCAGCCCCAGCATTTT | CASSPTCSTGENQPQHF | TRBJ1-5 | TRBD1 | - | TRBV14
TGTGCCAGCTCACCGAGAGGGGAGGGGAACACTGAAGCTTTCTTT | CASSPRGEGNTEAFF | TRBJ1-1 | - | - | TRBV18
TGTGCCTGGGACTCTGGGGGGGCAAATCAGCCCCAGCATTTT | CAWDSGGANQPQHF | TRBJ1-5 | - | - | TRBV30
TGTGCCAGCAGCACAGGGGTCCGTCAGCCCCAGCATTTT | CASSTGVRQPQHF | TRBJ1-5 | TRBD1 | once | TRBV11-2
TGTGCCAGCAGTTACCCTTCTTACCGACTAGCGGGGGCCACCGGGGAGCTGTTTTTT | CASSYPSYRLAGATGELFF | TRBJ2-2 | TRBD2 | - | TRBV6-2/TRBV6-3
TGTGCCAGCAGCTTGGCGGGAGGGAGCTCCTATAATTCACCCCTCCACTTT | CASSLAGGSSYNSPLHF | TRBJ1-6 | - | - | TRBV5-5
TGTGCCAGCAGCGTAGACGGAGGGGCGGGCAATCAGCCCCAGCATTTT | CASSVDGGAGNQPQHF | TRBJ1-5 | - | - | TRBV9
TGTGCCAGCAGCTTGGGACTTGGGAACACCATATATTTT | CASSLGLGNTIYF | TRBJ1-3 | - | - | TRBV5-6
TGTGCCAGCAGTGAGCTCTCTGGAAACACCATATATTTT | CASSELSGNTIYF | TRBJ1-3 | - | once | TRBV27
TGTGCCAGCAGCTCCCAACGTCCCGGTTTGAACACTGAAGCTTTCTTT | CASSSQRPGLNTEAFF | TRBJ1-1 | - | - | TRBV5-4
TGTGCCAGCAGCCAAGATCCGACAGGGGGGGACTACGAGCAGTACTTC | CASSQDPTGGDYEQYF | TRBJ2-7 | TRBD1 | few | TRBV3-1/TRBV3-2
TGTGCCTGGAGTCTAAGCGGTACTGTTTCACCCCTCCACTTT | CAWSLSGTVSPLHF | TRBJ1-6 | - | - | TRBV30
TGCGCCAGCAGCTTGGTCCCCTCCGAGACCCAGTACTTC | CASSLVPSETQYF | TRBJ2-5 | - | - | TRBV5-1
TGTGCCAGCAGCGTAGCTCAGGGGCCTTTAGATCATGGCTACACCTTC | CASSVAQGPLDHGYTF | TRBJ1-2 | - | - | TRBV9
TGTGCCAGCAGTTACGCGGGACGGCTCTCTGGAAACACCATATATTTT | CASSYAGRLSGNTIYF | TRBJ1-3 | - | - | TRBV6-5
TGTGCCAGCAGTTTAATCGGGGGGAACACTGAAGCTTTCTTT | CASSLIGGNTEAFF | TRBJ1-1 | - | - | TRBV28
TGTGCCAGCCTAGACAGCTTAGCGGGGTTCTCCTACGAGCAGTACTTC | CASLDSLAGFSYEQYF | TRBJ2-7 | - | - | TRBV21-1
TGCGCCAGCAGCCCGAGACAGGGGGCGACCGCTGGGAATGAGCAGTTCTTC | CASSPRQGATAGNEQFF | TRBJ2-1 | TRBD1 | - | TRBV5-1
TGCGCCAGCAGCTCGGGTGGGACTAGCGGGGGAGGAGATACGCAGTATTTT | CASSSGGTSGGGDTQYF | TRBJ2-3 | TRBD2 | - | TRBV5-1
TGTGCCAGCAGCCAAGATCTAGTAGGCGGTACGCAGTATTTT | CASSQDLVGGTQYF | TRBJ2-3 | - | - | TRBV14
TGTGCCAGCAGCTCCGCGGGAGGGGCCACCTACAATGAGCAGTTCTTC | CASSSAGGATYNEQFF | TRBJ2-1 | TRBD2 | - | TRBV11-2
TGTGCCAGCAGCACCCCGGGACAGGGTGAGATCTATGGCTACACCTTC | CASSTPGQGEIYGYTF | TRBJ1-2 | TRBD1 | - | TRBV7-2
TGTGCCAGCAGCGTAGAGCCGGCGGGGGCCTACGAGCAGTACTTC | CASSVEPAGAYEQYF | TRBJ2-7 | TRBD2 | - | TRBV9
TGTGCCTGGAGTGTGGAAGCGCCCCTCCACTTT | CAWSVEAPLHF | TRBJ1-6 | - | once | TRBV30
TGTGCCAGTAGTTACGGACAGGGAGATAGAGAGACCCAGTACTTC | CASSYGQGDRETQYF | TRBJ2-5 | TRBD1 | - | TRBV19
TGTGCCAGCAGCGTAGACCCGGATACTATGGGCTACACCTTC | CASSVDPDTMGYTF | TRBJ1-2 | - | few | TRBV9
TGTGCCAGCCGTACATCGTATGGCTACACCTTC | CASRTSYGYTF | TRBJ1-2 | - | - | TRBV28
TGCGCCAGCAGCCAAGCGGGGGGGAGCTCCTACAATGAGCAGTTCTTC | CASSQAGGSSYNEQFF | TRBJ2-1 | TRBD2 | few | TRBV4-1
TGTGCCAGTAGTAGTCGGACAGGTCCCGGGGAGCTGTTTTTT | CASSSRTGPGELFF | TRBJ2-2 | TRBD1 | - | TRBV19
TGTGCCAGTAGTATGGGAGCAGGAATACTCCAAGAGACCCAGTACTTC | CASSMGAGILQETQYF | TRBJ2-5 | - | - | TRBV19
TGTGCCAGCAGTAAGGGGGCGTTGGGCAATCAGCCCCAGCATTTT | CASSKGALGNQPQHF | TRBJ1-5 | TRBD1 | - | TRBV6-2/TRBV6-3
TGTGCCAGCAGCCCGGGACAACAGCCCCAGCATTTT | CASSPGQQPQHF | TRBJ1-5 | - | - | TRBV2
TGCGCCAGCAGCTTGGATCGGGGTAGCTCCTACAATGAGCAGTTCTTC | CASSLDRGSSYNEQFF | TRBJ2-1 | - | - | TRBV5-1
TGTGCCAGCAGTGAAGTGGCAGATAGCAATCAGCCCCAGCATTTT | CASSEVADSNQPQHF | TRBJ1-5 | - | - | TRBV6-1
TGTGCCAGCAGCCGGGACAGGTACTCGGCTAATGAAAAACTGTTTTTT | CASSRDRYSANEKLFF | TRBJ1-4 | TRBD1 | - | TRBV5-4
TGCGCCAGCAGCCCCCGGACTAGCCGCTCAACAGAGACCCAGTACTTC | CASSPRTSRSTETQYF | TRBJ2-5 | TRBD2 | - | TRBV5-1
TGCGCCAGCAGCTTGGATCCCACCGGGACAGGAAATGAAAAACTGTTTTTT | CASSLDPTGTGNEKLFF | TRBJ1-4 | TRBD1 | - | TRBV5-1
TGTGCCAGCAGCCCCCAGCAGGGCGGCACAGATACGCAGTATTTT | CASSPQQGGTDTQYF | TRBJ2-3 | - | - | TRBV7-2
TGTGCCAGTAGTATGCGACAGGGGGGCACAGATACGCAGTATTTT | CASSMRQGGTDTQYF | TRBJ2-3 | TRBD1 | - | TRBV19
TGCGCCAGCAGCTGGGCCCCAGGGATTGAGAACGAGCAGTACTTC | CASSWAPGIENEQYF | TRBJ2-7 | - | - | TRBV5-1
TGTGCCAGCTCACCGGACAGGAGCCACTTGTACTTC | CASSPDRSHLYF | TRBJ2-7 | TRBD1 | - | TRBV18
TGTGCCAGCAGTGAATACTGGGACAGTACCTCCTACGAGCAGTACTTC | CASSEYWDSTSYEQYF | TRBJ2-7 | TRBD1 | - | TRBV6-1
TGTGCCTGGACGGGGACAAATAGCAATCAGCCCCAGCATTTT | CAWTGTNSNQPQHF | TRBJ1-5 | - | - | TRBV30